Sequencing of this TCR beta chain was carried out in a study of T cells in Graves' hyperthyroidism and ophthalmopathy. Study-level findings and limits: In the blood, most expanded thyroid clonotypes above 0.001 appeared as well. From stable hyperthyroidism, ophthalmopathy was set apart by a 13 V-J model.

Germline V lookup: CDR1 LNHDA, CDR2 SQIVND (reference sequence). Trimming pared 9 bases from V and 3 bases from J, leaving 18 bases between. The CDR3 length is 15 residues. What was amplified from RNA transcripts were TCR beta CDR3 regions. RT-PCR in the first round (using the HTBI primer set) targeted the TCR CDR3. TCRdb processed the multiplex PCR reads anew with MiXCR; each CDR3 protein has one entry. The sample includes more than 500,000 distinct CDR3 sequences, 16% of them seen just once. On this clonotype: The target antigen is unknown.

Those patients with uncontrolled infection, other autoimmune disease, pregnancy or lactation were excluded. Source material: blood. This chain connects TRBV19 to TRBJ1-5; D perhaps matches TRBD1 (5 bases). This clonotype was sampled from a woman aged 25 to 45 with Graves' hyperthyroidism. The CDR3 loop reads CASGGTGPVNQPQHF. CDR3 DNA sequence: TGTGCCAGCGGGGGGACGGGCCCAGTCAATCAGCCCCAGCATTTT.